This T cell receptor beta chain was captured in a study of T cells in Graves' hyperthyroidism and ophthalmopathy. TCR beta CDR3 regions were amplified from RNA transcripts. During a first-round RT-PCR of the TCR CDR3, the HTBI primer set was used. Using its own MiXCR run on the multiplex PCR reads, TCRdb lists one record per CDR3 protein. The sample carries around 240,000 distinct CDR3 sequences, about a sixth recorded once. In this sample, this clonotype turned up many times. A much larger clone lies one base from this, so it may be a read error. V was cut by 3 bases and J by 4 bases, with 2 bases left in between. The CDR3 extends over 11 amino acids. Germline V lookup: CDR1 MNHEY, CDR2 SMNVEV (reference sequence).

The sequencing input was blood. The clonotype was recovered from a woman aged 18-29 years with Graves' ophthalmopathy. The chain joins TRBV27 to TRBJ2-3; no firm D call. The chain's CDR3 is CASSFADTQYF. CDR3 coding DNA: TGTGCCAGCAGTTTCGCAGATACGCAGTATTTT.